This passage covers 19 T cell receptor beta chains from one sample sequenced in a study of control samples from healthy donors and cancer patients. Sequencing used immunoSEQ multiplex PCR; TCRdb keeps in-frame clones, though not all of them. The sample has some 57,000 clones, almost 96% seen once; the top ten hold under 2%. Material: blood. The receptors derive from a woman between 25 and 40 years old in good health.

The chain recombines TRBV12-5 with TRBJ1-1; D gene unclear. This CDR3 is 12 amino acids long. CDR1 is LGHNT, CDR2 FRNRAP, per germline. Trimming left V 1 base short and J 7 bases short, with 7 bases between. This chain's CDR3 is CASGLGLIEAFF. DNA of the CDR3: TGTGCTAGTGGTTTGGGACTGATTGAAGCTTTCTTT.

The chain recombines TRBV28 with TRBJ2-1; 15 bases are shared with TRBD2. With V trimmed by 2 bases and J by 4 bases, 6 bases remained unmatched. Germline lookup yields CDR1 MDHEN and CDR2 SYDVKM. The CDR3 runs 18 residues. CDR3 sequence (DNA): TGTGCCAGCAGTTTAGCCGGGACTAGCGGGAGGCGATACAATGAGCAGTTCTTC. This codes for CASSLAGTSGRRYNEQFF.

This clone was seen once. The chain employs TRBV9 and TRBJ1-1, with 9 bases matching TRBD1. This CDR3 spans 14 amino acids. Trimming removed 0 bases from V and 6 bases from J; junction bases left unmatched: 3. Germline CDR1 and CDR2: SGDLS and YYNGEE. In DNA form, the CDR3 reads TGTGCCAGCAGCGTAGTACAGGGGGCCTCTGAAGCTTTCTTT. Protein sequence: CASSVVQGASEAFF.

This clone is a singleton in its sample. The V gene is TRBV10-2, the J gene TRBJ2-1; 9 positions agree with TRBD2. The V segment lost 7 bases and the J segment 7 bases; nucleotides outside the gene matches: 11. Germline-derived CDR1 and CDR2 are WSHSY and SAAADI. The CDR3 consists of 15 residues. The CDR3 protein is CASTRSGSGGNEQFF. In nucleotides, the CDR3 is TGCGCCAGCACCCGTAGCGGGAGCGGAGGAAATGAGCAGTTCTTC.

The chain uses TRBV3-1 (or the pseudogene TRBV3-2) and TRBJ2-2; possible D gene TRBD2, 5 bases. Germline V CDR1 and CDR2: LGHDT, YNNKEL (reference sequence). This CDR3 is built from 14 residues. Trimming left V 4 bases short and J 5 bases short, with 11 bases between. DNA for the CDR3: TGTGCCAGCAGCCCCATACTAGTGACCGGGGAGCTGTTTTTT. It encodes CASSPILVTGELFF.

This clone was counted a few times. J is TRBJ2-1 and V is TRBV6-2 or TRBV6-3; the match to TRBD2 covers 8 bases. Germline trimming cut 6 bases from V and 4 bases from J; bases unmatched to any gene: 11. The CDR3 has 16 amino acids. Germline values: CDR1 MNHEY, CDR2 SVGEGT. CDR3 DNA: TGTGCCAGCAGCCAGTTGAATAGCGGGGATTACAATGAGCAGTTCTTC. Translated: CASSQLNSGDYNEQFF.

This rearrangement joins TRBV11-2 to TRBJ1-1; unclear D gene. Trimming took off 6 bases at V and 1 base at J, with 9 bases between the two ends. Per the germline V gene, CDR1 is SGHAT and CDR2 is FQNNGV. The CDR3 contains 13 residues. CDR3 amino acids: CASRRNPNTEAFF. CDR3 DNA sequence: TGTGCCAGCAGGCGGAACCCGAACACTGAAGCTTTCTTT.

The rearrangement uses TRBV28 and TRBJ2-7; 14 bases align to TRBD2. There are 15 residues in the CDR3. The germline gives CDR1 MDHEN, CDR2 SYDVKM. With 5 bases clipped from V and 3 bases from J, the junction kept 3 bases outside the gene matches. CDR3 protein: CASSEGLAGVYEQYF. CDR3 coding DNA: TGTGCCAGCAGTGAGGGACTAGCGGGAGTCTACGAGCAGTACTTC.

The gene calls are TRBV30 and TRBJ2-7, with 9 bases that match TRBD1. Germline CDR1 is GTSNPN and CDR2 is SVGIG (reference sequence). V shed 5 bases and J 4 bases; nucleotides not matched to a gene: 9. The CDR3 has 14 amino acids. CDR3 nucleotides: TGTGCCTGGGAAACAGGGGGCGGAAAATACGAGCAGTACTTC. Its protein product is CAWETGGGKYEQYF.

The chain recombines TRBV11-2 with TRBJ2-2; D gene unclear. CDR1 is SGHAT and CDR2 is FQNNGV in the germline V gene. The V and J ends lost 4 bases and 2 bases respectively, with 8 bases between them. This CDR3 is 14 amino acids long. This CDR3 is CASSSLGNTGELFF. The CDR3 bases are TGTGCCAGCAGCTCTCTAGGAAACACCGGGGAGCTGTTTTTT. Together with reference TRBV11-2 and TRBJ2-2, the CDR3 gives the full variable domain: EAGVAQSPRYKIIEKRQSVAFWCNPISGHATLYWYQQILGQGPKLLIQFQNNGVVDDSQLPKDRFSAERLKGVDSTLKIQPAKLEDSAVYLCASSSLGNTGELFFGEGSRLTVL.

The gene calls are TRBV6-2 or TRBV6-3 and TRBJ2-7; D call uncertain. Germline values: CDR1 MNHEY, CDR2 SVGEGT. V lost 7 bases, J lost 2 bases, and 15 bases lay in between. The CDR3 has 14 residues. The CDR3: CASTPHMETYEQYF. The CDR3, as DNA: TGTGCCAGCACCCCACACATGGAAACCTACGAGCAGTACTTC.

The V gene is TRBV6-5, the J gene TRBJ2-3; D is perhaps TRBD1 or TRBD2 (6 bases each). Germline values: CDR1 MNHEY, CDR2 SVGAGI. Deletions cut 4 bases from V and 2 bases from J, with 16 bases between. The CDR3 loop spans 16 amino acids. CDR3 in amino acids: CASSSDPGAVTDTQYF. CDR3 sequence (DNA): TGTGCCAGCAGTTCGGATCCGGGGGCCGTCACAGATACGCAGTATTTT.

The chain uses TRBV7-2 and TRBJ2-5; 7 nucleotides align to TRBD1. Germline values: CDR1 SGHTA, CDR2 FQGNSA. The CDR3 sequence is 14 residues long. V shed 5 bases, J shed 5 bases, and the junction held 8 bases outside the gene matches. The CDR3 bases are TGTGCCAGCAGCCCCCAGGGGGTTGGTGAGACCCAGTACTTC. Translated: CASSPQGVGETQYF.

The V gene is TRBV28, the J gene TRBJ2-5; 11 nucleotides line up with TRBD1. CDR3 length: 15 amino acids. V shed 5 bases, J shed 5 bases, and the junction held 7 bases outside the gene matches. The germline V gene has CDR1 MDHEN and CDR2 SYDVKM. The CDR3 bases are TGTGCCAGCAGTATGAGGACAGGGGGCTTGGAGACCCAGTACTTC. Translated: CASSMRTGGLETQYF.

The chain uses TRBV24-1 and TRBJ2-2, with no clear D. The germline CDR1 and CDR2 sequences are KGHDR and SFDVKD. CDR3 length: 14 amino acids. V gave up 4 bases and J gave up 6 bases, with 11 bases separating them. The CDR3 bases are TGTGCCACCAGTGACATCCAGGATCCCGGGGAGCTGTTTTTT. This translates into CATSDIQDPGELFF.

The gene calls are TRBV28 and TRBJ2-2; D is unresolved. Trimming shortened V by 3 bases and J by 6 bases, and 11 bases separated the two germline ends. Germline assignment: CDR1 MDHEN and CDR2 SYDVKM. The CDR3 spans 14 residues. CDR3 DNA sequence: TGTGCCAGCAGTTTTCGGTCTTGGGCCGGGGAGCTGTTTTTT. Translation: CASSFRSWAGELFF.

This sequence joins TRBV7-9 and TRBJ2-7; tentative D call: TRBD1 (7 bases). Germline V gene sequence: CDR1 SEHNR, CDR2 FQNEAQ (reference sequence). The CDR3 runs 17 residues. Trimming shortened V by 5 bases and J by 3 bases, and 23 bases separated the two germline ends. The CDR3 sequence: CASSPRAGRGQSYEQYF. The CDR3 DNA sequence: TGTGCCAGCAGCCCCAGGGCGGGGCGGGGACAGAGCTACGAGCAGTACTTC.

The rearrangement joins TRBV4-1 to TRBJ2-7, with no clear D. Germline values: CDR1 MGHRA, CDR2 YSYEKL. The CDR3 has 16 amino acids. Between the trimmed V and J ends, which lost 1 base and 4 bases, there was a span of 17 bases. CDR3 in amino acids: CASSQVGHLNIYEQYF. The CDR3 DNA sequence: TGCGCCAGCAGCCAAGTCGGTCATCTTAATATATACGAGCAGTACTTC.

The genes are TRBV28 and TRBJ1-5; possible D gene TRBD1, 5 bases. V was shortened by 8 bases and J by 6 bases, with 11 bases between the two germline ends. CDR3 length: 12 amino acids. Germline CDR1 and CDR2: MDHEN and SYDVKM. DNA of the CDR3: TGTGCCAGCGGGCCGAGGGGTCAGCCCCAGCATTTT. This sequence encodes CASGPRGQPQHF.